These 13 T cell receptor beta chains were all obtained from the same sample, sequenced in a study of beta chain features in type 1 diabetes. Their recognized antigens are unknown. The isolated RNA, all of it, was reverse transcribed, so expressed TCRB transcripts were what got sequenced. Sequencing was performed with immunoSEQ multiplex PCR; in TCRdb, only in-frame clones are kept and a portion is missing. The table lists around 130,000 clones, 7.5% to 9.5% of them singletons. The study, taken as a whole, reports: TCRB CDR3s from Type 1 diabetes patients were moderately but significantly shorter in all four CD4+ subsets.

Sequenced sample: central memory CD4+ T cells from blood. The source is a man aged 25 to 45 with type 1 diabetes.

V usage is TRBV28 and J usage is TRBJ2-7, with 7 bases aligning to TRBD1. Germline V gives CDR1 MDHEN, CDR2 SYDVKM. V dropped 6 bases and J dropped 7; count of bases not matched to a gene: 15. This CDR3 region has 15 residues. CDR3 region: CASREGGAGAGEQYF. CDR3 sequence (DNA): TGTGCCAGCAGGGAAGGGGGCGCAGGGGCAGGGGAGCAGTACTTC.

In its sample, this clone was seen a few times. DNA for the CDR3: TGTGCCAGCAGGCACCCCTGGGACATCTATGGCTACACCTTC. It translates to CASRHPWDIYGYTF. V and J are TRBV27 and TRBJ1-2; TRBD1 might be the D (6 bases). Trimming shortened V by 6 bases and J by 4 bases, and 15 bases separated the two germline ends. The CDR3 has 14 amino acids. Germline CDR1 MNHEY, CDR2 SMNVEV (reference sequence).

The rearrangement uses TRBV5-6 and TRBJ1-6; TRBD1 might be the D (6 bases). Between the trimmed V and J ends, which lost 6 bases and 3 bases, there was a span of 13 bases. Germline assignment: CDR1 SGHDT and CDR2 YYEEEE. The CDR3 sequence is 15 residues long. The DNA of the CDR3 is TGTGCCAGCACCCTCCAGGGGTACTATAATTCACCCCTCCACTTT. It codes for CASTLQGYYNSPLHF.

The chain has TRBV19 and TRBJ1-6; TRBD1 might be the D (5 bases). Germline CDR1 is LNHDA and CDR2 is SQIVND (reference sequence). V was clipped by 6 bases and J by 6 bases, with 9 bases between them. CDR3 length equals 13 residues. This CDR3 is CASSRQTNSPLHF. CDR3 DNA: TGTGCCAGTAGCCGACAGACTAATTCACCCCTCCACTTT.

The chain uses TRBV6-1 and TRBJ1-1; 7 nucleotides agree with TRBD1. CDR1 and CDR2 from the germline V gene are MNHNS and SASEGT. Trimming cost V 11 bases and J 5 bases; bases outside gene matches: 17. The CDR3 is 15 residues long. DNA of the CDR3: TGTGCCGCGTGGGCCGGGACAGTCTATGAGACTGAAGCTTTCTTT. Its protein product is CAAWAGTVYETEAFF.

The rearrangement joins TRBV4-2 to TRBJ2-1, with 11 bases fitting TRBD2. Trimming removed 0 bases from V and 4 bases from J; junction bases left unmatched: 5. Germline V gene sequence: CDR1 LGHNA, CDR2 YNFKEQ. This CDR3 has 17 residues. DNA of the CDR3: TGTGCCAGCAGCCAAGAGGCTAGCGGGGGGCATTACAATGAGCAGTTCTTC. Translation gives CASSQEASGGHYNEQFF.

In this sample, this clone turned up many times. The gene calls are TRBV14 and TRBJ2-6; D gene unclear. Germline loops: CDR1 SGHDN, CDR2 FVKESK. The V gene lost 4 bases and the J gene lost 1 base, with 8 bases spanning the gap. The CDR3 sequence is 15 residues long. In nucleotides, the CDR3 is TGTGCCAGCAGCCCTCCCGGGTCTGGGGCCAACGTCCTGACTTTC. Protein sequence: CASSPPGSGANVLTF.

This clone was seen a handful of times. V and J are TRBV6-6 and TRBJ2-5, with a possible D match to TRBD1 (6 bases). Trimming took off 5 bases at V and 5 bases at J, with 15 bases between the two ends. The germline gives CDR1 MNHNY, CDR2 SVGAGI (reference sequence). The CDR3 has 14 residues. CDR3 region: CASSPQQGVETQYF. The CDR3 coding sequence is TGTGCCAGCAGTCCCCAACAGGGCGTGGAGACCCAGTACTTC.

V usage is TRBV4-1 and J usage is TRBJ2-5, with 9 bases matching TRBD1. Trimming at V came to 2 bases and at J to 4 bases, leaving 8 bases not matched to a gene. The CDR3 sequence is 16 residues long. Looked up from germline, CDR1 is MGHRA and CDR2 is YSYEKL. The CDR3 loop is CASSQKGGQGPETQYF. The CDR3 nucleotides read TGCGCCAGCAGCCAAAAAGGGGGACAGGGTCCAGAGACCCAGTACTTC.

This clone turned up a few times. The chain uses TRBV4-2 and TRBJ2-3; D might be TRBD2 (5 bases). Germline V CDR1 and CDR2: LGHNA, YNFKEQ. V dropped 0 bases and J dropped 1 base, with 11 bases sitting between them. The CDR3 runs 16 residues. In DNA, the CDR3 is TGTGCCAGCAGCCAAGATATGAATAGCGGCACAGATACGCAGTATTTT. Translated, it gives CASSQDMNSGTDTQYF.

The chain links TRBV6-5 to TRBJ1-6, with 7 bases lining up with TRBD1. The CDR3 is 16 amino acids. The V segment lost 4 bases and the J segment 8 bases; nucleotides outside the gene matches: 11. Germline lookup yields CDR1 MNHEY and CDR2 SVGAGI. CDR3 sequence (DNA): TGTGCCAGCAGTTTGTCCGACAGGGCACGCTATTCACCCCTCCACTTT. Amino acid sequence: CASSLSDRARYSPLHF.

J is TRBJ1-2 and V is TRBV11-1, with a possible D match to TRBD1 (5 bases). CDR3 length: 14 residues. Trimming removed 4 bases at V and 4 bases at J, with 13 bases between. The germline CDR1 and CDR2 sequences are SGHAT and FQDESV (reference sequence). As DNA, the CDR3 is TGTGCCAGCAGCTCACCGTCAGGGTTCTATGGCTACACCTTC. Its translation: CASSSPSGFYGYTF.

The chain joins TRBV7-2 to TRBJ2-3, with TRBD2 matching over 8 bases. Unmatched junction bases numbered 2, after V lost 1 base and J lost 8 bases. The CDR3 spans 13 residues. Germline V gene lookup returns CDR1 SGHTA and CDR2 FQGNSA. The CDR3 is CASSLDGTSTQYF. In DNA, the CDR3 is TGTGCCAGCAGCTTAGACGGGACTAGTACGCAGTATTTT.